This T cell receptor (beta chain) was sequenced in a study of early T cells in non-severe SARS-CoV-2 infection (dated by TCRdb to about 2021). Regarding the complete study: Because TCR sequencing was done on bulk RNA from unsorted whole blood, the alpha and beta chains could not be paired. Overall study results and their limits: VDJdb matching was skewed toward anti-spike CD8 responses and likely underestimated virus-specific expansions by missing private and CD4 specificities.

This clonotype occurred many times. Its antigen is currently not known. No much larger clone exists at a distance of one base, and base qualities are not known. Library method: 5' RACE. The reads were generated on a NextSeq 500. The TCR library protocol attached unique molecular identifiers to individual cDNA molecules to correct for sequencing error and PCR bias. Sequencing covered both TCR alpha and beta chains, and within each sample the abundances of alpha and beta sequences were tightly co-correlated. In the authors' own workflow: Decombinator V4 was used to annotate the V gene, J gene and CDR3 of the TCR sequences. Expanded TCRs were defined as changing significantly between any two time points under a Poisson model with p below 0.0001. Abundances of TCRs were expressed as counts per million after normalisation to the total number of TCRs sequenced in each sample. VDJdb, accessed on 1 November 2021, was searched for TCRs annotated for CMV, EBV and SARS-CoV-2, and TCRs annotated for more than one antigen were excluded. TCRdb reprocessed the public reads (quality trimming at Q25 with fastp, clone calling with MiXCR) and kept in-frame beta chains. All rows with the same CDR3 protein become a single entry with the most common DNA and genes. The V and J calls were determined by TCRdb, not by the authors. The sample yields fewer than 35,000 distinct CDR3 sequences; around 4.5% were counted once. Together, the top ten hold roughly an eighth of the sample.

This was a case-control study nested in a cohort of healthcare workers in London, UK, who had nasopharyngeal swab PCR tests and blood samples taken every week. Healthcare workers were recruited between 23 and 31 March 2020, during the week of the UK lockdown, and were followed weekly for up to about 15 weeks. The TCR originated in an adult who was a healthcare worker with PCR-confirmed SARS-CoV-2 infection or an uninfected control (not recorded which). Sequenced sample: whole blood.

The sequenced DNA: TGCAGTGCTTCCGGGACAGGGGATTTCTACGAGCAGTACTTC. Its protein product is CSASGTGDFYEQYF. The chain uses TRBV20-1 and TRBJ2-7, and 10 bases in between align with TRBD1. V has 5 bases trimmed and J has 3 bases trimmed; junction bases matching no gene number 7. The germline V gene (reference sequence) gives CDR1 as DFQATT and CDR2 as SNEGSKA. From the cysteine up to the phenylalanine, the CDR3 has a length of 14 residues. Solely the CDR3 DNA is kept, with 42 bases framed from the first base.